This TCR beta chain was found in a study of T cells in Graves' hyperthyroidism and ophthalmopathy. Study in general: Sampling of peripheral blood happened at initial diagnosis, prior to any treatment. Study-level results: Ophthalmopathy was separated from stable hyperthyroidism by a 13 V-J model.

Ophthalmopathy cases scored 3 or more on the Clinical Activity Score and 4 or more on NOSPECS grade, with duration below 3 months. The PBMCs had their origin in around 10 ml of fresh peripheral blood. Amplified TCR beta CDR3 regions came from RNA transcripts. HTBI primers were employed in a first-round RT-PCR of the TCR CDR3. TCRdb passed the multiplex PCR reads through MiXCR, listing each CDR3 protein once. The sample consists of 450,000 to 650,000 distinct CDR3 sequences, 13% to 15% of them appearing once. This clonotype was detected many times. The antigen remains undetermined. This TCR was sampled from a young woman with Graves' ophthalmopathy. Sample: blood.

The CDR3 spells CASSVIPGPTPTEAFF. In DNA form, the CDR3 reads TGCGCCAGCAGCGTGATCCCGGGACCTACGCCCACTGAAGCTTTCTTT. This chain connects TRBV5-1 to TRBJ1-1; tentatively, D is TRBD1 (5 bases). The V end lost 4 bases, the J end lost 4 bases, and 20 bases lay between the germline ends. Germline CDR1 reads SGHRS; CDR2 reads YFSETQ. CDR3 length: 16 residues.